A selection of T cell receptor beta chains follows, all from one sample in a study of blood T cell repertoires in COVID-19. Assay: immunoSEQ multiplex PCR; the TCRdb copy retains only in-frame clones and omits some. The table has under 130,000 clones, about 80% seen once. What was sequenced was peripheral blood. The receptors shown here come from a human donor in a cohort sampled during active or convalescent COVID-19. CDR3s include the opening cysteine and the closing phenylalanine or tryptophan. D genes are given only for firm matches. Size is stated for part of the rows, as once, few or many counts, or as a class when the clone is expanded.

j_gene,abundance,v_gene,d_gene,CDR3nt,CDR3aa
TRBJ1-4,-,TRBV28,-,TGTGCCAGCAGTCACCCATCGGACAGAGGTAATGAAAAACTGTTTTTT,CASSHPSDRGNEKLFF
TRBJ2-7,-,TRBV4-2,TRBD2,TGTGCCAGCAGCCAAGGAGCGGGGGTTCTCGAGCAGTACTTC,CASSQGAGVLEQYF
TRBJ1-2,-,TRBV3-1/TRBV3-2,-,TGTGCCAGCAGCCAAGACAGGTCTTTCGGCTATGGCTACACCTTC,CASSQDRSFGYGYTF
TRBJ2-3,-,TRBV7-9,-,TGTGCCAGCACCTCTTCCAGGGGCCTGGATATCGGAGATACGCAGTATTTT,CASTSSRGLDIGDTQYF
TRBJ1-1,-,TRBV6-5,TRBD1,TGTGCCAGCGAGGGACAGGGTTTAACTGAAGCTTTCTTT,CASEGQGLTEAFF
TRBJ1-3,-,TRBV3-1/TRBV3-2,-,TGTGCCAGCAGCCAAGCACGAGGTCCTGGAAACACCATATATTTT,CASSQARGPGNTIYF
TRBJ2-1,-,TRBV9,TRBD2,TGTGCCAGCAGCGGGAGCGGGGGGGCCTGGAATGAGCAGTTCTTC,CASSGSGGAWNEQFF
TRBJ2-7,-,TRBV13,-,TGTGCCAGCAGCATAGGGAGGCGGTACGAGCAGTACTTC,CASSIGRRYEQYF
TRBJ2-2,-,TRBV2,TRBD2,TGTGCCAGCAGTGGTGGAGCGGGGTTAGACGGGGAGCTGTTTTTT,CASSGGAGLDGELFF
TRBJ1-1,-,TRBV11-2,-,TGTGCCAGCAGCGTCGTAATAGAAACTGAAGCTTTCTTT,CASSVVIETEAFF
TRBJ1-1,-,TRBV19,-,TGTGCCAGTAGTCCGCTCAGGGGAAACACTGAAGCTTTCTTT,CASSPLRGNTEAFF
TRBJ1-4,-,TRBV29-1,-,TGCAGCGTCGGCAAGGGGGCTAATGAAAAACTGTTTTTT,CSVGKGANEKLFF
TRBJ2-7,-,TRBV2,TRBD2,TGTGCCAGCAGTGAATACCGGGGGGGCCTTTACGAGCAGTACTTC,CASSEYRGGLYEQYF
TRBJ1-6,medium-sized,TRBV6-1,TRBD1,TGTGCCAGCAGTGAAGGAGAATGGGGACAGAGCCTTTCCCTCCACTTT,CASSEGEWGQSLSLHF
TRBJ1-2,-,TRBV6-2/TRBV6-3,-,TGTGCCAGCAGCCGAACGAGGGCCTGGGGCTACACCTTC,CASSRTRAWGYTF
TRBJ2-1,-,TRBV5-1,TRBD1,TGCGCCAGCAGCGAAGCCCACAGGGGGGAAGAGCAGTTCTTC,CASSEAHRGEEQFF
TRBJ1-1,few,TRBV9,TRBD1,TGTGCCAGCAGCAACCCCGGGACAGGGGAGACTGAAGCTTTCTTT,CASSNPGTGETEAFF
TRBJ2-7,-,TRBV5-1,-,TGCGCCAGCAGCTTCAAGGGGGCGGGGGAGCAGTACTTC,CASSFKGAGEQYF
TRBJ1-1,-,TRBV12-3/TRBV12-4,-,TGTGCCAGCAGTTCAGGTGGCACTGAAGCTTTCTTT,CASSSGGTEAFF
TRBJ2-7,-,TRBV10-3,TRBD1,TGTGCCACCGCCGGGACAGAGAGCTCCTACGAGCAGTACTTC,CATAGTESSYEQYF
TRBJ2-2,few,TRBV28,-,TGTGCCAGCAGAAAAAAGCTGGCGGTCACCGGGGAGCTGTTTTTT,CASRKKLAVTGELFF
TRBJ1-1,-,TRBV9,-,TGTGCCAGCAGCGTAGCTACCACATACTTTGGAGGGGATACTGAAGCTTTCTTT,CASSVATTYFGGDTEAFF
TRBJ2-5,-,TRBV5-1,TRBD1,TGCGCCAGCAGCCGGGGGCCCAGGGGGCCGGAGACCCAGTACTTC,CASSRGPRGPETQYF
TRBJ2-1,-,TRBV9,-,TGTGCCAGCAGTCAAGGGACTTCCTACAATGAGCAGTTCTTC,CASSQGTSYNEQFF
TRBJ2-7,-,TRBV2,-,TGTGCCAGCAGGGGGGACACCTACGAGCAGTACTTC,CASRGDTYEQYF
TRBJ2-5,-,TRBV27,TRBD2,TGTGCCAGCAGTTTAGCTGCGGGGGTCGGGGCCCAGTACTTC,CASSLAAGVGAQYF
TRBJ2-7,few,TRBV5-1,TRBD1,TGCGCCAGCAGCCCACGACAGGGGGACGAGCAGTACTTC,CASSPRQGDEQYF
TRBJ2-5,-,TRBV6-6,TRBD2,TGTGCCAGCAGTTACCCGCATAGCGGGGGAGGGGAGACCCAGTACTTC,CASSYPHSGGGETQYF
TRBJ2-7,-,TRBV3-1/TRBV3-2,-,TGTGCCAGCAGCCAACATAGGAGGGGACGATACGAGCAGTACTTC,CASSQHRRGRYEQYF